This T cell receptor beta chain was recovered during a study of early T cells in non-severe SARS-CoV-2 infection. Study summary: It was bulk RNA from unsorted whole blood that was sequenced, and the chains were unpaired.

Study-level results: There was a bias toward anti-spike CD8 responses in VDJdb matching, which missed private and CD4 specificities.

Germline lookup yields CDR1 MDHEN and CDR2 SYDVKM. The V and J ends lost 6 bases and 3 bases respectively, with 12 bases between them. The CDR3 runs to 14 residues. On this clonotype itself: What it recognizes is unknown.

Attached unique molecular identifiers marked individual cDNA molecules. TCRdb reanalysed the 5' RACE reads using MiXCR and keeps one entry per CDR3 protein. The data show approximately 50,000 distinct CDR3 sequences, around 8% seen once. Sequences were obtained from whole blood. This chain connects TRBV28 to TRBJ2-1; tentatively, D is TRBD1 (6 bases). This sequence originates from an adult who was a healthcare worker with PCR-confirmed SARS-CoV-2 infection or an uninfected control (not recorded which). Here the CDR3 DNA reads TGTGCCAGCAGCCAAGGGGGTTTCTACAATGAGCAGTTCTTC. It yields the protein CASSQGGFYNEQFF.